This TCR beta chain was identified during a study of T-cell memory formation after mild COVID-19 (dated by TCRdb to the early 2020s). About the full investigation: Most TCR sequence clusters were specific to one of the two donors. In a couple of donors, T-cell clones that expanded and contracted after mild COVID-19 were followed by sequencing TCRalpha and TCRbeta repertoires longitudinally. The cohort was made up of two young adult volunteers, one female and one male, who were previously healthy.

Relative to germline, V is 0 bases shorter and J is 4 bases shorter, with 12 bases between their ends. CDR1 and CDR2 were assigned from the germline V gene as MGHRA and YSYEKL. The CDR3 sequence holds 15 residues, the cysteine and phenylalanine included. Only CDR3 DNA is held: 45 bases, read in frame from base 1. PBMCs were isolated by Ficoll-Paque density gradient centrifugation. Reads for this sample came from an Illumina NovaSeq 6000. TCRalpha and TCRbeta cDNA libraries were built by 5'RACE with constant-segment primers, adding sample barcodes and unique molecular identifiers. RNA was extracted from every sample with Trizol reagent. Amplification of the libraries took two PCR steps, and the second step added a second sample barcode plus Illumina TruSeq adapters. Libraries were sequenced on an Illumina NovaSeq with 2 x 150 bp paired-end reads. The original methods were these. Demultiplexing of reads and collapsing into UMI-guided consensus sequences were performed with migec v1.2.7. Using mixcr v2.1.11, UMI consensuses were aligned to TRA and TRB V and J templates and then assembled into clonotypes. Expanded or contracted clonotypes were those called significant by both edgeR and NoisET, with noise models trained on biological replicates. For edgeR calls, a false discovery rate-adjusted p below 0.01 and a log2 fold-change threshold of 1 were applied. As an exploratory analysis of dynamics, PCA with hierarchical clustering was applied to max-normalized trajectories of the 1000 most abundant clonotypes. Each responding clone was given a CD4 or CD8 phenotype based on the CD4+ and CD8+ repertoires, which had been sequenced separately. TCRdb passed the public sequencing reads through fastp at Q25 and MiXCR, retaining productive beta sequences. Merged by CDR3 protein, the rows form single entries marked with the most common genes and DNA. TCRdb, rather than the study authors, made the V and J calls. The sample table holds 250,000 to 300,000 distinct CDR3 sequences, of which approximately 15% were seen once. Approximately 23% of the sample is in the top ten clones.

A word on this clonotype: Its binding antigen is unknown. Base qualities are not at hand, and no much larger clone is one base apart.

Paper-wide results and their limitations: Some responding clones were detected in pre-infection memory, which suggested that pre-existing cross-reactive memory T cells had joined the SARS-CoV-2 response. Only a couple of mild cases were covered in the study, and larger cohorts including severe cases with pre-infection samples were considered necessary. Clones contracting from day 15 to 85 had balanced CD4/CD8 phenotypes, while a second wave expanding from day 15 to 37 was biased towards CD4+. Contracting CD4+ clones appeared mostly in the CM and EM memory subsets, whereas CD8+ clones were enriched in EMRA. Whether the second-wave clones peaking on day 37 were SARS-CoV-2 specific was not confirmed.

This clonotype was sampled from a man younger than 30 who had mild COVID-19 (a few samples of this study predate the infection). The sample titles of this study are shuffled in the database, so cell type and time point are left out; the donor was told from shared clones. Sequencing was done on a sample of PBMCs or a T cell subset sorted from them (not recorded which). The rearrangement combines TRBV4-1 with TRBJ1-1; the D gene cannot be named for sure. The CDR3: CASSQDLRVGTEAFF. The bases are TGCGCCAGCAGCCAAGATCTAAGGGTCGGCACTGAAGCTTTCTTT.